Listed here is a single T cell receptor (beta chain). No antigen is known for it. With 60 Vbeta and 13 Jbeta primers, the PCR was carried out. The protocol was immunoSEQ multiplex PCR, while the TCRdb copy is restricted to in-frame clones and leaves out a portion. The data show roughly 120,000 clones, roughly four fifths seen once. The sample belongs to a study of cytomegalovirus exposure and HLA in healthy donors. Findings of the study overall: The number of N-insertions in an Asian-associated ancestry cluster was reportedly below the roughly 700-donor mean in a later analysis. A later analysis linked a missense DCLRE1C variant to TCR beta V- and J-gene trimming.

The sequence derives from a woman aged 30 to 39 in good health and CMV-seropositive. Sequencing was carried out using PBMCs.

This CDR3 is CASSSRQGVNGELFF. CDR3 nucleotides: TGTGCCAGCAGTAGTCGACAGGGGGTAAACGGGGAGCTGTTTTTT. The chain combines TRBV6-1 with TRBJ2-2; 9 nucleotides agree with TRBD1. Germline CDR1 is MNHNS and CDR2 is SASEGT. The CDR3 totals 15 residues. Germline trimming cut 5 bases from V and 7 bases from J; bases unmatched to any gene: 8.